This T cell receptor beta chain is drawn from a study of T cell repertoires in ileal Crohn's disease. Study summary: Postoperative therapy was given to about half: some eleven thiopurines, fewer than 20 anti-TNF agents.

In regard to this clone: Its specificity is unknown.

Repertoires were generated with immunoSEQ multiplex PCR, while TCRdb's copy carries only in-frame clones and drops some. The sample records 5,100 or so clones, about nine tenths being singletons. V dropped 7 bases and J dropped 2 bases, with 14 bases sitting between them. Germline loops: CDR1 MNHEY, CDR2 SVGAGI. The CDR3 has 14 residues. This sample's time point: proximal margin of the surgical specimen (macroscopically non-inflamed). Regarding the study as a whole: Endoscopic recurrence occurred in every patient whose clonality exceeded 26.8%.

This clonotype was obtained from an adult with Crohn's disease. Sample: ileal tissue. The chain combines TRBV6-5 with TRBJ1-1; D gene unclear. The CDR3 reads CASTHRGRNTEAFF. Here the CDR3 DNA reads TGTGCCAGCACCCACCGGGGTAGAAACACTGAAGCTTTCTTT.